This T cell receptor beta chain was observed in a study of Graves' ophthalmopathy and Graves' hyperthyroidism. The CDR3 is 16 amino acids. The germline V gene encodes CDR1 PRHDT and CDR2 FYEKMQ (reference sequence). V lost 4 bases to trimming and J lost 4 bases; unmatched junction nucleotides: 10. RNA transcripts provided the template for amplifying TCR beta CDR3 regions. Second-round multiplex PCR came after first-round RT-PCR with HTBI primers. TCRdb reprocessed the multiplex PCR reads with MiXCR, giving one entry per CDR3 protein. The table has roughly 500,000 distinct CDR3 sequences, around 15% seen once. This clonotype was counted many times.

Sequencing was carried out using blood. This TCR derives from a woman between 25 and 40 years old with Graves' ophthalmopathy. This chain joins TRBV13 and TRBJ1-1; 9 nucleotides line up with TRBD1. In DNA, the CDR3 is TGTGCCAGCAGCTCCCCGGGACAGGGTATCGTCACTGAAGCTTTCTTT. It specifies CASSSPGQGIVTEAFF.